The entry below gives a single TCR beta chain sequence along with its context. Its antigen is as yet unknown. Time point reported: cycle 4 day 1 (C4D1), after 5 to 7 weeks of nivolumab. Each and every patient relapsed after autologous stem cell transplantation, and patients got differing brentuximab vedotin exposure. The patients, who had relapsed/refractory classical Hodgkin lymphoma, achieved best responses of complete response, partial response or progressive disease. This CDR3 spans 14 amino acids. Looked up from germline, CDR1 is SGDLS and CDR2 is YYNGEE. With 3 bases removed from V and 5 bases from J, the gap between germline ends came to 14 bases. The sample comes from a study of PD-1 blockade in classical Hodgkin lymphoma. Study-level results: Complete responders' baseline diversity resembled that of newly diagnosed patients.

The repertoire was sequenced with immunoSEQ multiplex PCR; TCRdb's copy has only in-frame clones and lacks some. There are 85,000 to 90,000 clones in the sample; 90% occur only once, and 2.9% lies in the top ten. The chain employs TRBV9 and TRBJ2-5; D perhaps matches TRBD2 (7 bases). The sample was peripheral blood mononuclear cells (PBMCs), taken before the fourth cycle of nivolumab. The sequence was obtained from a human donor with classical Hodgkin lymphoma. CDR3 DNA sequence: TGTGCCAGCAGCGGGGCGGGGGCAGGGGAGACCCAGTACTTC. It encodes CASSGAGAGETQYF.